This is a list of T cell receptor beta chains from one sample in a study of blood T cells in healthy people across ages. A single record per CDR3 protein comes from TCRdb applying MiXCR to the 5' RACE reads. Of about 780,000 distinct CDR3 sequences listed, 46% are singletons. The specimen was blood. The receptor set was obtained from a man older than 75 in good health. Both conserved end residues are part of each CDR3. The order of the fields is CDR3 length, D gene, J gene, clone size, V gene, CDR3 DNA, CDR3 protein. D genes are given only for firm matches. Clone size is not always given. Where it is, it says once, few, many or a class for expanded clones.

>15|-|TRBJ2-7|-|TRBV6-4
TGTGCCCCATCACACCGGGACGGGACCTACGATGAGCAGTACTTC
CAPSHRDGTYDEQYF
>15|TRBD1|TRBJ2-7|-|TRBV29-1
TGCAGCGTTGAACCCGACAGGGGGGTGGGCAATGAGCAGTACTTC
CSVEPDRGVGNEQYF
>14|-|TRBJ2-5|-|TRBV7-2
TGTGCCAGCAGCCTCCGGGACTTGCAAGAGACCCAGTACTTC
CASSLRDLQETQYF
>15|-|TRBJ1-6|-|TRBV12-3/TRBV12-4
TGTGCCAGCAGTCTTACAGGGACACTGGGCTCACCCCTCCACTTT
CASSLTGTLGSPLHF
>13|TRBD1|TRBJ2-4|few|TRBV7-2
TGTGCCAGCAGCGTAGGACAGGGGAACATTCAGTACTTC
CASSVGQGNIQYF
>13|TRBD2|TRBJ2-7|-|TRBV5-1
TGCGCCAGCAGCCTCACGCGGGACTACGAGCGGTACTTC
CASSLTRDYERYF
>13|TRBD1|TRBJ1-6|many|TRBV29-1
TGCAGCGTCGGACAGGGGGATGCTTCACCCCTCCACTTT
CSVGQGDASPLHF
>13|-|TRBJ2-5|-|TRBV29-1
TGCAGCGTTGATTTAGGCAGCCAAGAGACCCAGTACTTC
CSVDLGSQETQYF
>13|-|TRBJ2-2|few|TRBV6-2/TRBV6-3
TGTGCCAGCAGTCCCAGGGGCACCGGGGAGCTGTTTTTT
CASSPRGTGELFF
>13|-|TRBJ2-5|few|TRBV7-9
TGTGCCAGCAGCCATCGGAACCAAGAGACCCAGTACTTC
CASSHRNQETQYF
>13|TRBD2|TRBJ2-7|few|TRBV6-2/TRBV6-3
TGTGCCACAGCCTGGCGGGAGTCGCGGGAGCAGTACTTC
CATAWRESREQYF
>16|TRBD2|TRBJ2-3|few|TRBV2
TGTGCCAGCACGCGGCTAGCGGCCCGAGGCACAGATACGCAGTATTTT
CASTRLAARGTDTQYF
>12|-|TRBJ2-5|-|TRBV29-1
TGCGGCGTTGGGAGACTCCAAGAGACCCAGTACTTC
CGVGRLQETQYF
>15|-|TRBJ2-3|-|TRBV5-5
TGTGCCAGCAGCTGGTCAGACTTCAGGACAGATACGCAGTATTTT
CASSWSDFRTDTQYF
>17|-|TRBJ2-6|-|TRBV25-1
TGTGCCAGCAGCGGCCGACCGAAGAGCTCTGGGGCCAACGTCCTGACTTTC
CASSGRPKSSGANVLTF
>18|-|TRBJ1-5|-|TRBV6-1
TGTGCCAGCAGTGAAGCGCTTCAGGGTCCGGGAGGTATCAAGCCCCAGCATTTT
CASSEALQGPGGIKPQHF
>14|-|TRBJ2-5|-|TRBV9
TGTGCCAGCAGCGTAAATTGGGGCGGAGAGACCCAGTACTTC
CASSVNWGGETQYF
>16|TRBD2|TRBJ2-7|-|TRBV12-3/TRBV12-4
TGTACCAGCGGTTTAATTGGTGGCGGGAGCCTGACCGAGCAGTACTTC
CTSGLIGGGSLTEQYF
>13|-|TRBJ2-7|many|TRBV7-2
TGTGCCAGCAGCTCCGCCGACTTGGGGGAGCAGTACTTC
CASSSADLGEQYF
>18|TRBD1|TRBJ2-2|-|TRBV7-6
TGTGCCAGCAGCTTAACCCGAAAGACAGGGACAAACACCGGGGAGCTGTTTTTT
CASSLTRKTGTNTGELFF
>14|-|TRBJ2-5|few|TRBV29-1
TGCAGCGCCGCTAGGGGGAGCAGCCAAGAGACCCAGTACTTC
CSAARGSSQETQYF
>15|TRBD2|TRBJ2-7|-|TRBV20-1
TGCAGTGCTAGAGATCGGCGCCTAGCGGACTACGAGCAGTACTTC
CSARDRRLADYEQYF
>16|TRBD1|TRBJ1-6|-|TRBV30
TGTGCCTGGAGTTCGAAAGGGGGGACAGAGTATTCACCCCTCCACTTT
CAWSSKGGTEYSPLHF
>16|-|TRBJ1-1|-|TRBV28
TGTGCCAGCAGCCTCTCCCCGGTGGCGCTTAGCACTGAAGCTTTCTTT
CASSLSPVALSTEAFF
>20|TRBD2|TRBJ2-7|-|TRBV20-1
TGCAGTGCTAGAGAGGCTGGTCGGACTAGCGGGGCCCTGAGCTCCTACGAGCAGTACTTC
CSAREAGRTSGALSSYEQYF
>15|TRBD1|TRBJ2-7|-|TRBV7-2
TGTGCCAGCAGCTTCGACAGGGGGTATTCCTACAAGCAGTACTTC
CASSFDRGYSYKQYF
>16|-|TRBJ2-2|-|TRBV4-2
TGTGCCAGCAGCCAAGAGAGGGCTTGGGGGACCGGGGAGCTGTTTTTT
CASSQERAWGTGELFF
>15|-|TRBJ2-1|-|TRBV7-3
TGTGCCAGCAGCTTAGGAGCCGGGATGTACAATGAGCAGTTCTTC
CASSLGAGMYNEQFF
>15|-|TRBJ2-2|-|TRBV2
TGTGCCAGCAGTGAGACGCCAAGAGGTCTCGGGGAGCTGTTTTTT
CASSETPRGLGELFF
>16|-|TRBJ2-1|-|TRBV6-5
TGTGCCAGCAGTTACTCATCTACACTGGGGGCGAATGAGCAGTTCTTC
CASSYSSTLGANEQFF
>15|-|TRBJ2-7|-|TRBV7-2
TGTGCCAGCAGCTTATTTCAGGGGCATAGTAACGAGCAGTACTTC
CASSLFQGHSNEQYF
>16|-|TRBJ2-3|once|TRBV10-1
TGCGCCAGCAGTGAGCGGACGGGGGGCTACACAGATACGCAGTATTTT
CASSERTGGYTDTQYF
>14|-|TRBJ1-2|-|TRBV30
TGTGCCTGGAGCTCCCGGGACCCTAACTATGGCTACACCTTC
CAWSSRDPNYGYTF
>14|-|TRBJ2-3|few|TRBV11-3
TGTGCCAGCAGTTGGGGCGGAACCACAGATACGCAGTATTTT
CASSWGGTTDTQYF
>15|-|TRBJ1-2|once|TRBV10-3
TGTGCCATCAGCGGGACTGCCGGAGAGGACTATGACTACACCTTC
CAISGTAGEDYDYTF
>14|-|TRBJ1-3|-|TRBV2
TGTGCCAGCAGTGAATCCAGCTCTGGAAACACCATATATTTT
CASSESSSGNTIYF
>13|-|TRBJ2-1|-|TRBV6-5
TGTGCCAGCAGCTTTAGATGGGGCGATGAGCAGTTCTTC
CASSFRWGDEQFF
>14|-|TRBJ2-2|-|TRBV6-5
TGTGCCAGCAGTTCGGGACGCCGGTCCGGGGAGCTGTTTTTT
CASSSGRRSGELFF
>15|-|TRBJ2-3|-|TRBV7-2
TGTGCCAACAACGTGAGTTTGGGGTTCCAGAATACGCAGTATTTT
CANNVSLGFQNTQYF
>14|-|TRBJ2-2|-|TRBV12-3/TRBV12-4
TGTGCCAGCACCGTGTCTTCCGGCACCGGGGAGCTGTTTTTT
CASTVSSGTGELFF
>13|-|TRBJ2-3|-|TRBV28
TGTGCCAGCAGGACGGTGCCCCCAGATACGCAGTATTTT
CASRTVPPDTQYF
>13|-|TRBJ1-5|-|TRBV7-2
TGTGCCAGCAGCTTAAGGATGAATCAGCCCCAGCATTTT
CASSLRMNQPQHF
>17|-|TRBJ2-1|-|TRBV10-3
TGTGCCATCAGTGAGTCTAGAGAGGGGCGCTCCTACAATGAGCAGTTCTTC
CAISESREGRSYNEQFF
>13|-|TRBJ2-7|few|TRBV27
TGTGCCAGCAGAGGGACTCGCTCCTACGAGCAGTACTTC
CASRGTRSYEQYF
>13|-|TRBJ1-1|few|TRBV7-2
TGTGCCAGCAAGGTGGGGGAGAACACTGAAGCTTTCTTT
CASKVGENTEAFF
>13|-|TRBJ2-1|-|TRBV7-2
TGTGCCAGCAGCCCACCGACTAGTCGGGAGCAGTTCTTC
CASSPPTSREQFF
>14|-|TRBJ2-5|few|TRBV6-5
TGTGCCAGCAGCCGTGGACCGCGGCAAGAGACCCAGTACTTC
CASSRGPRQETQYF
>15|TRBD2|TRBJ2-5|-|TRBV7-2
TGTGCCAGCAGCTCTACGGGACTAAGGGAGGAGACCCAGTACTTC
CASSSTGLREETQYF
>14|-|TRBJ2-5|few|TRBV28
TGTGCCAGCAGTCCCCGGCGGGGAATGGAGACCCAGTACTTC
CASSPRRGMETQYF
>12|-|TRBJ2-5|few|TRBV28
TGTGCCAGCAGGACGGGACAAGAGACCCAGTACTTC
CASRTGQETQYF
>12|-|TRBJ2-3|-|TRBV29-1
TGCAGCGTATCGACAGACACAGATACGCAGTATTTT
CSVSTDTDTQYF
>15|-|TRBJ2-2|-|TRBV12-3/TRBV12-4
TGTGCCACCCATTGGGTGGGTACGAACACCGGGGAGCTGTTTTTT
CATHWVGTNTGELFF
>15|-|TRBJ2-3|-|TRBV27
TGTGCCAGCAGTTTGACGGCGCCTAGCACAGATACGCAGTATTTT
CASSLTAPSTDTQYF
>18|-|TRBJ2-3|-|TRBV24-1
TGTGCCACCAGTGTCATGGGAGCGGGCACATCTTACACAGATACGCAGTATTTT
CATSVMGAGTSYTDTQYF
>13|-|TRBJ2-2|-|TRBV29-1
TGCAGCGTCGAACCTGTCGTCACCGGGGAGCTGTTTTTT
CSVEPVVTGELFF
>14|-|TRBJ1-3|-|TRBV12-3/TRBV12-4
TGTGCCAGCAACTCCCCCCCCGGGGGTGTAACCATATATTTT
CASNSPPGGVTIYF
>13|-|TRBJ1-2|-|TRBV20-1
TGCAGTGCTAGAAGGGGTCAGGGTGATGGCTACACCTTC
CSARRGQGDGYTF
>12|TRBD1|TRBJ2-4|-|TRBV20-1
TGCAGTCAAGGACAGGGGAGAAACATTCAGTACTTC
CSQGQGRNIQYF
>14|-|TRBJ2-1|-|TRBV7-9
TGTGCCAGCAGCTTAGCGAGTAGTGGGGATGAGCAGTTCTTC
CASSLASSGDEQFF
>13|TRBD1|TRBJ2-1|-|TRBV10-3
TGTGCCACCTCTGGACAGGTTGGGTATGAGCAGTTCTTC
CATSGQVGYEQFF